These 22 T cell receptor beta chains were sequenced from one sample in a study of blood T cell repertoires in COVID-19. Sequencing used immunoSEQ multiplex PCR; TCRdb keeps in-frame clones, though not all of them. The table lists about 150,000 clones, about four fifths of them singletons. Material: peripheral blood. These receptors were obtained from a man between 60 and 70 years old with acute or convalescent COVID-19.

This chain links TRBV6-5 with TRBJ1-1; D not certain. The CDR3 sequence is 13 residues long. Germline V CDR1 and CDR2: MNHEY, SVGAGI. Trimming stripped 7 bases from V and 6 bases from J, with 15 bases between. This CDR3 reads CASTGIRVSEAFF. CDR3 nucleotides: TGTGCCAGCACGGGGATAAGGGTTTCTGAAGCTTTCTTT.

The rearrangement uses TRBV7-9 and TRBJ1-3; D not resolved. CDR1 is SEHNR, CDR2 FQNEAQ, per germline (reference sequence). The ends were cut back, 3 bases at V and 1 base at J, with 13 bases in the middle. This CDR3 region has 16 residues. The DNA for the CDR3 is TGTGCCAGCAGCTTGGGCAGTCTCTTATCTGGAAACACCATATATTTT. Its translation is CASSLGSLLSGNTIYF.

This clone was seen only once. The chain couples TRBV27 to TRBJ1-1; 7 bases fit TRBD1. This CDR3 is 16 amino acids long. With V trimmed by 2 bases and J by 7 bases, 13 bases remained unmatched. Germline values: CDR1 MNHEY, CDR2 SMNVEV (reference sequence). CDR3 sequence reads: CASSLLGSGGIVEAFF. In DNA, the CDR3 is TGTGCCAGCAGTTTACTTGGGTCAGGGGGGATCGTTGAAGCTTTCTTT.

This clone showed up just once. The chain carries TRBV18 and TRBJ1-1; no firm D call. V lost 1 base and J lost 1, with 7 bases in between. The CDR3 totals 14 residues. CDR1 and CDR2 from the germline V gene are KGHSH and LQKENI. The CDR3 DNA follows: TGTGCCAGCTCACCACGTTACGGGAACACTGAAGCTTTCTTT. It translates to CASSPRYGNTEAFF.

The chain combines TRBV2 with TRBJ1-2; 7 bases are shared with TRBD1. The CDR3 is made up of 12 amino acids. V gave up 6 bases and J gave up 7 bases; unmatched junction bases: 5. The germline gives CDR1 SNHLY, CDR2 FYNNEI. The CDR3 DNA sequence: TGTGCCAGCAGCGGGACAGCGCTTGGCTACACCTTC. This codes for CASSGTALGYTF.

The chain recombines TRBV9 with TRBJ2-5; 7 nucleotides agree with TRBD1. J gave up 3 bases and V 3 bases, and 14 bases lay outside the gene matches. The germline CDR1 and CDR2 sequences are SGDLS and YYNGEE. The CDR3 covers 17 residues. The CDR3 DNA reads as TGTGCCAGCAGCGACCCGATTGACAGGGCCCTCGAAGAGACCCAGTACTTC. Protein sequence: CASSDPIDRALEETQYF.

The rearrangement links TRBV4-3 to TRBJ2-4; tentatively, D is TRBD1 (6 bases). This CDR3 spans 17 amino acids. Looked up from germline, CDR1 is LGHNA and CDR2 is YSLEER. V lost 3 bases and J 5 bases, leaving 20 bases between the germline ends. The CDR3: CASSHAHYQGPENIQYF. The CDR3 coding sequence is TGCGCCAGCAGCCACGCTCACTATCAGGGGCCGGAAAACATTCAGTACTTC.

The chain carries TRBV11-2 and TRBJ2-7; TRBD1 agrees at 8 bases. Germline V gene lookup returns CDR1 SGHAT and CDR2 FQNNGV. J gave up 2 bases and V 7 bases, and 7 bases lay outside the gene matches. The CDR3 is 14 residues long. The CDR3, as DNA: TGTGCCAGCAACATCGGGACAGGAACCTACGAGCAGTACTTC. Its protein is CASNIGTGTYEQYF.

The chain has TRBV6-2 or TRBV6-3 and TRBJ2-2; no clear D gene. The CDR3 totals 14 residues. Trimming stripped 2 bases from V and 1 base from J, with 5 bases between. CDR1 is MNHEY and CDR2 is SVGEGT in the germline V gene. The chain's CDR3 is CASSYAQNTGELFF. Here the CDR3 DNA reads TGTGCCAGCAGTTACGCGCAGAACACCGGGGAGCTGTTTTTT.

The chain couples TRBV12-3 or TRBV12-4 to TRBJ2-3; maybe TRBD2 (5 bases). Trimming shortened V by 4 bases and J by 2 bases, and 7 bases separated the two germline ends. The CDR3 is 13 residues long. The CDR3: CASSSRVTDTQYF. The CDR3 bases are TGTGCCAGCAGTTCGAGGGTCACAGATACGCAGTATTTT.

The J gene is TRBJ2-7, the V gene TRBV7-2, with 9 bases identical to TRBD2. After removal of 5 bases from V and 2 bases from J, the junction contained 7 bases not matched to a gene. Germline CDR1 and CDR2: SGHTA and FQGNSA. The CDR3 is made up of 15 amino acids. DNA of the CDR3: TGTGCCAGCAGCGCGGGAGGGGGCGCCACCTACGAGCAGTACTTC. It encodes CASSAGGGATYEQYF.

This clone came up once. V usage is TRBV11-2 and J usage is TRBJ2-5; possible D gene TRBD2, 6 bases. CDR1 and CDR2 (germline): SGHAT, FQNNGV. The CDR3 totals 13 residues. Deletions cut 6 bases from V and 4 bases from J, with 12 bases between. CDR3 DNA sequence: TGTGCCAGCAGTAAGACTAGGGGAGAGACCCAGTACTTC. Protein: CASSKTRGETQYF.

This chain joins TRBV2 and TRBJ1-1, with 7 positions matching TRBD1. The CDR3 has 14 amino acids. Per the germline V gene, CDR1 is SNHLY and CDR2 is FYNNEI. V was clipped by 5 bases and J by 1 base; unmatched bases: 4. DNA of the CDR3: TGTGCCAGCAGTCGGGACAGCCCGAACACTGAAGCTTTCTTT. Its translation is CASSRDSPNTEAFF. The entire variable domain, with the rest obtained from reference TRBV2 and TRBJ1-1, is as follows: EPEVTQTPSHQVTQMGQEVILRCVPISNHLYFYWYRQILGQKVEFLVSFYNNEISEKSEIFDDQFSVERPDGSNFTLKIRSTKLEDSAMYFCASSRDSPNTEAFFGQGTRLTVV.

V gene TRBV7-2 combines with J gene TRBJ1-3; D possibly corresponds to TRBD1 (6 bases). Germline lookup yields CDR1 SGHTA and CDR2 FQGNSA. The CDR3 sequence is 16 residues long. With 6 bases removed from V and 4 bases from J, the gap between germline ends came to 19 bases. Here the CDR3 DNA reads TGTGCCAGCAGAATAGGGGGGGCAACTGCGGGAAACACCATATATTTT. Encoded protein: CASRIGGATAGNTIYF.

This chain joins TRBV11-2 and TRBJ2-7; D may be TRBD1 (6 bases). The CDR3 runs 14 residues. Germline V CDR1 and CDR2: SGHAT, FQNNGV. Between the trimmed V and J ends, which lost 1 base and 2 bases, there was a span of 9 bases. CDR3 sequence: CASSLAQGPYEQYF. In DNA form, the CDR3 reads TGTGCCAGCAGCTTAGCACAGGGACCCTACGAGCAGTACTTC.

The chain recombines TRBV28 with TRBJ2-3, with a tentative D call TRBD2 (6 bases). The V end lost 5 bases, the J end lost 0 bases, and 12 bases lay between the germline ends. Germline CDR1 MDHEN, CDR2 SYDVKM. This CDR3 is 15 amino acids long. For the CDR3, the DNA is TGTGCCAGCAGTCCTGGGACTGACAGCACAGATACGCAGTATTTT. The encoded protein is CASSPGTDSTDTQYF.

The chain has TRBV6-5 and TRBJ1-3; D uncertain. There are 16 residues in the CDR3. V was shortened by 0 bases and J by 0 bases, with 9 bases between the two germline ends. Germline CDR1 and CDR2: MNHEY and SVGAGI. CDR3 in DNA: TGTGCCAGCAGTTACTCGTATAGGAGCTCTGGAAACACCATATATTTT. Its protein product is CASSYSYRSSGNTIYF.

The genes are TRBV30 and TRBJ2-7; TRBD1 is a possible D gene (5 bases). Germline V lookup: CDR1 GTSNPN, CDR2 SVGIG (reference sequence). This CDR3 is 14 amino acids long. Deletions cut 2 bases from V and 0 bases from J, with 11 bases between. Here the CDR3 reads CAWSSWGRSYEQYF. The CDR3 DNA follows: TGTGCCTGGAGTTCCTGGGGCCGCTCCTACGAGCAGTACTTC.

The chain is built from TRBV9 and TRBJ2-3, with TRBD2 identical over 8 bases. With 4 bases clipped from V and 6 bases from J, the junction kept 7 bases outside the gene matches. The CDR3 has 14 amino acids. CDR1 and CDR2 (germline): SGDLS, YYNGEE. The CDR3 is CASSFSGASDTQYF. CDR3 DNA: TGTGCCAGCAGCTTTAGCGGGGCTTCGGATACGCAGTATTTT.

The J gene is TRBJ2-7, the V gene TRBV4-2, with 8 bases fitting TRBD2. The CDR3 is 15 amino acids. Germline loops: CDR1 LGHNA, CDR2 YNFKEQ. The V segment lost 6 bases and the J segment 6 bases; nucleotides outside the gene matches: 13. CDR3 sequence reads: CASRGVGAGEGEQYF. DNA for the CDR3: TGTGCCAGCAGGGGAGTGGGAGCGGGAGAGGGCGAGCAGTACTTC.

The V and J genes are TRBV9 and TRBJ1-2, with a possible D match to TRBD1 (5 bases). Deletions cut 0 bases from V and 8 bases from J, with 14 bases between. Per the germline V gene, CDR1 is SGDLS and CDR2 is YYNGEE. The CDR3 has 14 amino acids. The CDR3 sequence: CASSVAPGLGGYTF. Here the CDR3 DNA reads TGTGCCAGCAGCGTAGCCCCGGGACTTGGGGGCTACACCTTC.

This chain uses TRBV5-4 with TRBJ1-5, with 7 bases lining up with TRBD1. CDR1 and CDR2 (germline): SGHNT, YYREEE (reference sequence). V lost 0 bases, J lost 5 bases, and 5 bases stayed unmatched. CDR3 length: 15 amino acids. This CDR3 reads CASSLDQGVDQPQHF. The DNA of the CDR3 is TGTGCCAGCAGCTTGGACCAGGGGGTGGATCAGCCCCAGCATTTT.